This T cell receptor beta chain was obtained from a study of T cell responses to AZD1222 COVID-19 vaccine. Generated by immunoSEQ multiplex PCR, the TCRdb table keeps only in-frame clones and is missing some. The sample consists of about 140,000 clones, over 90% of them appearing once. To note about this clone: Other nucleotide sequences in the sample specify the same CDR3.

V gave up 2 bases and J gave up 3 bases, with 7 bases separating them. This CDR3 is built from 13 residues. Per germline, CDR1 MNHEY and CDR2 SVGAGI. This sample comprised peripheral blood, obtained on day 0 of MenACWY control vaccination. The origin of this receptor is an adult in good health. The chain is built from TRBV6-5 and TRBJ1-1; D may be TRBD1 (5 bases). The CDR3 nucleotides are TGTGCCAGCAGTTACCGGGGGGACACTGAAGCTTTCTTT. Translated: CASSYRGDTEAFF.